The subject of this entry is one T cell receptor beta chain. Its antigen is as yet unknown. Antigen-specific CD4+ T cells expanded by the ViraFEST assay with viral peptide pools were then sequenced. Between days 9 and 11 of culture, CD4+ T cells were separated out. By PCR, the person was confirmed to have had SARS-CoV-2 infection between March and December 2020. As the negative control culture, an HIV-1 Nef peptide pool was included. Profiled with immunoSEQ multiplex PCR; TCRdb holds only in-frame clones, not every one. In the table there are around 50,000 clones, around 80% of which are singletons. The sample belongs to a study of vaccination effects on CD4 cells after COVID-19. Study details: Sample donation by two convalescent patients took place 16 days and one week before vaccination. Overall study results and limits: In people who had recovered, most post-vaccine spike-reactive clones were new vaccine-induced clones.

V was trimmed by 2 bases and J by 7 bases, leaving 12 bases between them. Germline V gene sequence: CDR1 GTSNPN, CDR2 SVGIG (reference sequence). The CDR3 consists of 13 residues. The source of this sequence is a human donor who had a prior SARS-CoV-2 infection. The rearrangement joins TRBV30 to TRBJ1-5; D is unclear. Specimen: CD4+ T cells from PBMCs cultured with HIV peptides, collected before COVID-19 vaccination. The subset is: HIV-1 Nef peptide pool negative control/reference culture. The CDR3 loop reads CAWSLERGQPQHF. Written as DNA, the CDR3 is TGTGCCTGGAGTCTCGAGAGAGGGCAGCCCCAGCATTTT.